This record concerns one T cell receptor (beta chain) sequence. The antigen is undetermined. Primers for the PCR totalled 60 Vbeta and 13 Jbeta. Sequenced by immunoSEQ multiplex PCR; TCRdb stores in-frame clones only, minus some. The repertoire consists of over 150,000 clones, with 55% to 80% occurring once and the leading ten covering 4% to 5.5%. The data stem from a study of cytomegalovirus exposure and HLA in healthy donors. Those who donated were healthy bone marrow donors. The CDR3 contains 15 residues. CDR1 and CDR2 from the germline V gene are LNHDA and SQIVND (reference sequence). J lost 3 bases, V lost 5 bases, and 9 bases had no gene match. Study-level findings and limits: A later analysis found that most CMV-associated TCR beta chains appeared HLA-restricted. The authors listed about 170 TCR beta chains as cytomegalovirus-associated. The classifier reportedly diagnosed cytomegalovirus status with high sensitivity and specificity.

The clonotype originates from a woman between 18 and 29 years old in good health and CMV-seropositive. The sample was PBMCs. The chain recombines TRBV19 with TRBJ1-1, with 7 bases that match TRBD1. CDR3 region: CASSRDRVADTEAFF. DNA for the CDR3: TGTGCCAGTAGTCGTGACAGGGTGGCGGACACTGAAGCTTTCTTT.